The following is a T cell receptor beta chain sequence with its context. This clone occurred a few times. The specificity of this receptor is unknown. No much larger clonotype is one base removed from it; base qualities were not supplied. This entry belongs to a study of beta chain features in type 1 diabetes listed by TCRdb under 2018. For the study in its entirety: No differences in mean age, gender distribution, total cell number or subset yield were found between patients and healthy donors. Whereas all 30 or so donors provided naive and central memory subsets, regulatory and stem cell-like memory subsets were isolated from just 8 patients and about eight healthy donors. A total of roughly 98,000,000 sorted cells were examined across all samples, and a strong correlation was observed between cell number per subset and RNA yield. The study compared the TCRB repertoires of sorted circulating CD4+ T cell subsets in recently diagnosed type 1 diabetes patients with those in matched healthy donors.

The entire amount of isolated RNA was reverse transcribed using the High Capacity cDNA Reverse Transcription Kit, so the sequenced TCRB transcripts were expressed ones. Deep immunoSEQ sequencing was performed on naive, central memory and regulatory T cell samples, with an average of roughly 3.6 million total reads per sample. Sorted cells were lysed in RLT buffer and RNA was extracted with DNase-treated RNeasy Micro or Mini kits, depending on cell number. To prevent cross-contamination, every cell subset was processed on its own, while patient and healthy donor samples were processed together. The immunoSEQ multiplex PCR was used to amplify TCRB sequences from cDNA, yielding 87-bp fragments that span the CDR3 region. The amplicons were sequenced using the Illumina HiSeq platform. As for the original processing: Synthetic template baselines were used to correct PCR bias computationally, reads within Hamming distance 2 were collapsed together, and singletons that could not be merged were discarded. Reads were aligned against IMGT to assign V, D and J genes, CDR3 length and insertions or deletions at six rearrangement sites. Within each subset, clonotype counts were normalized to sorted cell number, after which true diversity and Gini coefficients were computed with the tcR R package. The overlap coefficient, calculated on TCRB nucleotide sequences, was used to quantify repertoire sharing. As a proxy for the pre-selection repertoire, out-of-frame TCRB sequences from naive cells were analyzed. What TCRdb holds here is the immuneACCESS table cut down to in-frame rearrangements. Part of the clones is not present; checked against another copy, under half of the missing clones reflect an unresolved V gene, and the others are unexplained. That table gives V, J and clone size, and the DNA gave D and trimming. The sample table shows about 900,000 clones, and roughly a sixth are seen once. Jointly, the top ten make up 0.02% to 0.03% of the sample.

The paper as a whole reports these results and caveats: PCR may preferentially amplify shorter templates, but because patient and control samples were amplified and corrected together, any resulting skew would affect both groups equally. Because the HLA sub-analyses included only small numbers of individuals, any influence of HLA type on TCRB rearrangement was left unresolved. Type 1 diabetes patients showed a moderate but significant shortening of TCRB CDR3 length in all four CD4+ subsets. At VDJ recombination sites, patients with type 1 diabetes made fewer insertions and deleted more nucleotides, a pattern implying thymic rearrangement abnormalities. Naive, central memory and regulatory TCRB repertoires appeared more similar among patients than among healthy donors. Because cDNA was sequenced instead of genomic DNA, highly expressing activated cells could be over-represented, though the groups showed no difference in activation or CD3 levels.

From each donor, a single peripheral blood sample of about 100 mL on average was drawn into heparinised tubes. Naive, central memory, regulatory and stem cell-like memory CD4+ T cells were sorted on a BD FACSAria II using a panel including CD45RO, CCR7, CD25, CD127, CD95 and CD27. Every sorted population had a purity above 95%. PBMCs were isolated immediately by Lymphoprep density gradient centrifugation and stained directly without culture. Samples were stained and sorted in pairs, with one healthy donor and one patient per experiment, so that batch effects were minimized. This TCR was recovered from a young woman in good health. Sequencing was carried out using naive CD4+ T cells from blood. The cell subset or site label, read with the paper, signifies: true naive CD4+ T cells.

CDR3 loop: CASSFNPGTSTDTQYF. The bases read TGCGCCAGCAGCTTCAACCCTGGGACTAGCACAGATACGCAGTATTTT. The rearrangement combines TRBV5-1 with TRBJ2-3, with a weak D call of TRBD2 (6 bases match). The CDR3 contains 16 residues, cysteine and phenylalanine counted. The retained sequence is limited to the CDR3, 48 bases, with the frame set at the first base. The germline ends are 13 bases apart after V is trimmed by 2 bases and J by 0 bases. According to the germline V gene, CDR1 reads SGHRS and CDR2 reads YFSETQ.